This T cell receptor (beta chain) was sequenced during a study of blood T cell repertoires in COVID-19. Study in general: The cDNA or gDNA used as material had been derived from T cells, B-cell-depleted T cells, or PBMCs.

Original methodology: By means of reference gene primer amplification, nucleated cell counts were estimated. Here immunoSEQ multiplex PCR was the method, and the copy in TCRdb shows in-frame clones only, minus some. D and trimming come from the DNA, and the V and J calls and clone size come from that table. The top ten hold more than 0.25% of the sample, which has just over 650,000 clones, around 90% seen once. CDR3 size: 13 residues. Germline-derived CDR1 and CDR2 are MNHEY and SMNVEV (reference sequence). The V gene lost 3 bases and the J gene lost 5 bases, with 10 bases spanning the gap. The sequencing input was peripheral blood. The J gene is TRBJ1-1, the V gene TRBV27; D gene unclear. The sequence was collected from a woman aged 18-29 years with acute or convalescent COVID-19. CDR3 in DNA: TGTGCCAGCAGTTTGTTCGGGGTAACTGAAGCTTTCTTT. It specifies CASSLFGVTEAFF.